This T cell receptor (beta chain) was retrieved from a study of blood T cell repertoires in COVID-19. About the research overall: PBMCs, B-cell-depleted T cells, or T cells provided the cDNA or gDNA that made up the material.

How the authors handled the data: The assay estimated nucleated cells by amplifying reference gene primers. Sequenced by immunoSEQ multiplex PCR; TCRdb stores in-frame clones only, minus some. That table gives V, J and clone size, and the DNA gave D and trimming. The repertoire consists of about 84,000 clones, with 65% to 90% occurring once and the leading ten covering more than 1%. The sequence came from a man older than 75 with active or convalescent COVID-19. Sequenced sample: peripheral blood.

The DNA of the CDR3 is TGTGCCAGCAGCCAAGATCTTGGGAGGGATACGCAGTATTTT. This gives the protein CASSQDLGRDTQYF. V and J are TRBV3-1 (or the pseudogene TRBV3-2) and TRBJ2-3; weak D call: TRBD2 (6 bases). The CDR3 sequence is 14 residues long. The germline CDR1 and CDR2 sequences are LGHDT and YNNKEL (reference sequence). V lost 0 bases, J lost 6 bases, and 10 bases lay in between.